The entry below describes one TCR beta chain. Its antigen is not known. The data were taken from a study of cytomegalovirus exposure and HLA in healthy donors. Study-level points and caveats: Most subjects' HLA-A and HLA-B alleles were reportedly predicted from TCR beta sequences.

PCR used 60 Vbeta primers and 13 Jbeta primers. Here immunoSEQ multiplex PCR was the method, and the copy in TCRdb shows in-frame clones only, minus some. The sample yields about 98,000 clones, roughly two thirds seen once. This TCR was recovered from a female donor in good health and CMV-seronegative. The sequencing sample was made of PBMCs.

The CDR3 DNA reads as TGTGCCAGCAGCCAGGACAGGGGGCGCGGGAGCAATCAGCCCCAGCATTTT. Translation: CASSQDRGRGSNQPQHF. The chain links TRBV28 to TRBJ1-5; 11 bases map to TRBD1. Trimming removed 6 bases from V and 1 base from J; junction bases left unmatched: 8. The CDR3 consists of 17 residues. Germline-derived CDR1 and CDR2 are MDHEN and SYDVKM.